This TCR beta chain was identified in a study of monozygotic twins with inflammatory bowel disease. General study findings and limits: Those with IBD had lower TCRbeta diversity (inverse Simpson) than their healthy co-twins did. In patient repertoires, differing immunosuppressive treatments may have added some variability.

The CDR3 length is 12 residues. Germline CDR1 reads GTSNPN; CDR2 reads SVGIG (reference sequence). To note about this clonotype: Its antigen is undetermined.

TCR libraries were prepared from about 3,400 ng total RNA each. Incorporation of UMIs carrying a 6-nucleotide sample barcode was performed by template switching. Following a re-call of the 5' RACE reads, TCRdb has one entry per CDR3 protein and lacks DNA. Recorded here are approximately 160,000 distinct CDR3 sequences; the top ten clones represent 2.8%. The sequence derives from a human donor with ulcerative colitis or Crohn's disease, or a healthy co-twin of an affected twin (not recorded which). The chain combines TRBV30 with TRBJ2-7. Material: blood. This CDR3 reads CAWSLQDYEQYF.